A selection of T cell receptor beta chains follows, all from one sample in a study of blood T cell repertoires in COVID-19. Libraries were prepared by immunoSEQ multiplex PCR; TCRdb keeps only in-frame clonotypes and omits some of them. This sample has approximately 85,000 clones; around 86% occur once, and the top ten carry 25% to 35%. Material for sequencing was peripheral blood. These receptors were obtained from a man aged 50-60 years with active or convalescent COVID-19. Each CDR3 is given with its conserved first and last residue. Fields, in order: D gene, J gene, V gene, clone size, CDR3 protein, CDR3 DNA. A D gene is named only where the DNA matches it firmly. The size entry is marked missing in some rows and otherwise reads once, few, many or a size class.

d_call: NA; j_call: TRBJ2-1; v_call: TRBV10-1; clone_size: NA; cdr3_aa: CASSETGGWAYNEQFF; cdr3_nt: TGCGCCAGCAGTGAGACGGGTGGTTGGGCCTACAATGAGCAGTTCTTC
d_call: NA; j_call: TRBJ2-3; v_call: TRBV24-1; clone_size: NA; cdr3_aa: CATRSSGGPDTQYF; cdr3_nt: TGTGCCACCAGAAGCAGCGGCGGGCCAGATACGCAGTATTTT
d_call: NA; j_call: TRBJ2-2; v_call: TRBV11-2; clone_size: NA; cdr3_aa: CASSPRGPRRIAGELFF; cdr3_nt: TGTGCCAGCAGCCCCAGGGGTCCGCGACGGATTGCCGGGGAGCTGTTTTTT
d_call: TRBD2; j_call: TRBJ2-7; v_call: TRBV15; clone_size: NA; cdr3_aa: CATSRDQASGVRQYF; cdr3_nt: TGTGCCACCAGCAGAGATCAGGCTAGCGGGGTTAGGCAGTACTTC
d_call: NA; j_call: TRBJ1-3; v_call: TRBV28; clone_size: NA; cdr3_aa: CASSFAGSTDF; cdr3_nt: TGTGCCAGCAGTTTCGCAGGGTCCACTGATTTT
d_call: NA; j_call: TRBJ2-3; v_call: TRBV10-3; clone_size: few; cdr3_aa: CATGEEGDTQYF; cdr3_nt: TGTGCCACTGGGGAGGAGGGTGATACGCAGTATTTT
d_call: TRBD1; j_call: TRBJ1-2; v_call: TRBV6-5; clone_size: NA; cdr3_aa: CASSYGTGVLRYTF; cdr3_nt: TGTGCCAGCAGTTACGGGACAGGGGTTTTGCGCTACACCTTC
d_call: NA; j_call: TRBJ2-3; v_call: TRBV10-1; clone_size: medium-sized; cdr3_aa: CASSDGQGITDTQYF; cdr3_nt: TGCGCCAGCAGTGACGGGCAGGGAATCACAGATACGCAGTATTTT
d_call: TRBD1; j_call: TRBJ1-4; v_call: TRBV19; clone_size: NA; cdr3_aa: CASSLSGTGVEKLFF; cdr3_nt: TGTGCCAGTAGTCTCTCCGGGACAGGGGTTGAAAAACTGTTTTTT
d_call: TRBD2; j_call: TRBJ2-1; v_call: TRBV19; clone_size: NA; cdr3_aa: CASSRGGRTPGYNEQFF; cdr3_nt: TGTGCCAGTAGTCGGGGAGGGCGGACTCCGGGCTACAATGAGCAGTTCTTC
d_call: NA; j_call: TRBJ2-3; v_call: TRBV2; clone_size: NA; cdr3_aa: CASSEAQGTVRDTQYF; cdr3_nt: TGTGCCAGCAGTGAAGCGCAGGGGACGGTTAGGGATACGCAGTATTTT
d_call: NA; j_call: TRBJ1-6; v_call: TRBV19; clone_size: NA; cdr3_aa: CASTEIYRNSPLHF; cdr3_nt: TGTGCCAGTACCGAAATCTACAGGAATTCACCCCTCCACTTT
d_call: NA; j_call: TRBJ2-7; v_call: TRBV6-5; clone_size: NA; cdr3_aa: CASRTPGAYEQYF; cdr3_nt: TGTGCCAGCAGGACCCCCGGAGCCTACGAGCAGTACTTC
d_call: TRBD2; j_call: TRBJ2-1; v_call: TRBV5-8; clone_size: NA; cdr3_aa: CASSFSGGAILGEQFF; cdr3_nt: TGTGCCAGCAGCTTTAGCGGGGGGGCCATTTTAGGGGAGCAGTTCTTC
d_call: NA; j_call: TRBJ2-1; v_call: TRBV19; clone_size: NA; cdr3_aa: CASSIGGGAGNEQFF; cdr3_nt: TGTGCCAGTAGTATAGGGGGGGGCGCCGGGAATGAGCAGTTCTTC
d_call: NA; j_call: TRBJ1-1; v_call: TRBV12-5; clone_size: NA; cdr3_aa: CASGSGTPNTEAFF; cdr3_nt: TGTGCTAGTGGGTCCGGGACACCAAACACTGAAGCTTTCTTT
d_call: NA; j_call: TRBJ2-3; v_call: TRBV28; clone_size: NA; cdr3_aa: CASSSTSPGLTRDTQYF; cdr3_nt: TGTGCCAGCAGTTCCACTTCACCCGGGCTAACTAGAGATACGCAGTATTTT
d_call: TRBD1; j_call: TRBJ2-7; v_call: TRBV7-9; clone_size: NA; cdr3_aa: CASSHGDSPYEQYF; cdr3_nt: TGTGCCAGCAGCCATGGGGACAGTCCCTACGAGCAGTACTTC
d_call: TRBD1; j_call: TRBJ2-3; v_call: TRBV25-1; clone_size: NA; cdr3_aa: CASRETGFADTQYF; cdr3_nt: TGTGCCAGCAGAGAGACAGGGTTCGCAGATACGCAGTATTTT
d_call: TRBD1; j_call: TRBJ1-4; v_call: TRBV4-1; clone_size: NA; cdr3_aa: CASSPAGTGSEKLFF; cdr3_nt: TGCGCCAGCAGCCCCGCCGGGACAGGAAGTGAAAAACTGTTTTTT
d_call: NA; j_call: TRBJ1-5; v_call: TRBV19; clone_size: few; cdr3_aa: CASIGHSGPQHF; cdr3_nt: TGTGCCAGTATTGGGCATTCAGGGCCCCAGCATTTT
d_call: NA; j_call: TRBJ2-2; v_call: TRBV7-2; clone_size: NA; cdr3_aa: CASSLISGDPGELFF; cdr3_nt: TGTGCCAGCAGCTTAATATCGGGGGATCCCGGGGAGCTGTTTTTT
d_call: TRBD2; j_call: TRBJ2-5; v_call: TRBV30; clone_size: NA; cdr3_aa: CAWSSGGGVETQYF; cdr3_nt: TGTGCCTGGAGTTCGGGGGGGGGCGTTGAGACCCAGTACTTC
d_call: NA; j_call: TRBJ1-1; v_call: TRBV20-1; clone_size: NA; cdr3_aa: CSARQIEAFF; cdr3_nt: TGCAGTGCTAGGCAGATTGAAGCTTTCTTT
d_call: TRBD2; j_call: TRBJ2-7; v_call: TRBV28; clone_size: NA; cdr3_aa: CASTVGGLAGALSYEQYF; cdr3_nt: TGTGCCAGCACCGTTGGGGGACTAGCGGGAGCCCTCTCCTACGAGCAGTACTTC
d_call: TRBD1; j_call: TRBJ2-7; v_call: TRBV5-4; clone_size: NA; cdr3_aa: CASTRGGQGYEQYF; cdr3_nt: TGTGCCAGCACCAGGGGGGGACAGGGGTACGAGCAGTACTTC
d_call: NA; j_call: TRBJ1-1; v_call: TRBV5-1; clone_size: NA; cdr3_aa: CASSYTANTEAFF; cdr3_nt: TGCGCCAGCAGCTATACAGCGAACACTGAAGCTTTCTTT
d_call: NA; j_call: TRBJ2-3; v_call: TRBV3-1/TRBV3-2; clone_size: NA; cdr3_aa: CASSPGEVDTQYF; cdr3_nt: TGTGCCAGCAGCCCGGGGGAGGTAGATACGCAGTATTTT
d_call: NA; j_call: TRBJ2-7; v_call: TRBV5-1; clone_size: once; cdr3_aa: CASSWALTGVVGEQYF; cdr3_nt: TGCGCCAGCAGCTGGGCCTTGACAGGAGTTGTTGGCGAGCAGTACTTC
d_call: NA; j_call: TRBJ1-5; v_call: TRBV20-1; clone_size: NA; cdr3_aa: CSASAGYNQPQHF; cdr3_nt: TGCAGTGCTAGTGCGGGGTACAATCAGCCCCAGCATTTT
d_call: TRBD1; j_call: TRBJ1-5; v_call: TRBV12-3/TRBV12-4; clone_size: NA; cdr3_aa: CASSPTGPQPQHF; cdr3_nt: TGTGCCAGCAGCCCGACAGGGCCTCAGCCCCAGCATTTT
d_call: TRBD1; j_call: TRBJ1-5; v_call: TRBV28; clone_size: NA; cdr3_aa: CASSFDREGSQPQHF; cdr3_nt: TGTGCCAGCAGTTTCGACAGGGAAGGGAGTCAGCCCCAGCATTTT
d_call: NA; j_call: TRBJ1-1; v_call: TRBV9; clone_size: NA; cdr3_aa: CASSTGLLNTEAFF; cdr3_nt: TGTGCCAGCAGCACGGGACTACTGAACACTGAAGCTTTCTTT
d_call: TRBD2; j_call: TRBJ2-3; v_call: TRBV5-1; clone_size: NA; cdr3_aa: CASSPPAAGRSDTQYF; cdr3_nt: TGCGCCAGCAGCCCACCCGCAGCGGGACGGTCGGATACGCAGTATTTT
d_call: NA; j_call: TRBJ2-1; v_call: TRBV5-1; clone_size: NA; cdr3_aa: CASSLDPAGGEQFF; cdr3_nt: TGCGCCAGCAGCTTGGATCCCGCCGGGGGTGAGCAGTTCTTC
d_call: NA; j_call: TRBJ1-1; v_call: TRBV28; clone_size: NA; cdr3_aa: CASSLTFSGSGAFF; cdr3_nt: TGTGCCAGCAGTTTAACATTCTCGGGGTCCGGAGCTTTCTTT
d_call: NA; j_call: TRBJ2-3; v_call: TRBV7-8; clone_size: few; cdr3_aa: CASSLVSGRNTDTQYF; cdr3_nt: TGTGCCAGCAGCTTAGTATCTGGGAGGAACACAGATACGCAGTATTTT
d_call: TRBD1; j_call: TRBJ1-5; v_call: TRBV7-2; clone_size: NA; cdr3_aa: CASSLETGRDQPQHF; cdr3_nt: TGTGCCAGCAGCTTAGAGACAGGGAGAGATCAGCCCCAGCATTTT
d_call: TRBD2; j_call: TRBJ2-1; v_call: TRBV4-2; clone_size: once; cdr3_aa: CASSQWGEGSGEQFF; cdr3_nt: TGTGCCAGCAGCCAATGGGGGGAGGGCTCAGGTGAGCAGTTCTTC
d_call: NA; j_call: TRBJ2-6; v_call: TRBV7-9; clone_size: once; cdr3_aa: CASSPRNPGANVLTF; cdr3_nt: TGTGCCAGCAGCCCGCGGAATCCTGGGGCCAACGTCCTGACTTTC
d_call: TRBD1; j_call: TRBJ2-2; v_call: TRBV24-1; clone_size: NA; cdr3_aa: CASRGRGPGELFF; cdr3_nt: TGTGCCAGCAGGGGGCGCGGTCCCGGGGAGCTGTTTTTT
d_call: TRBD1; j_call: TRBJ2-7; v_call: TRBV27; clone_size: NA; cdr3_aa: CASSASGQGLADYEQYF; cdr3_nt: TGTGCCAGCAGTGCCTCGGGACAGGGCTTAGCGGACTACGAGCAGTACTTC
d_call: NA; j_call: TRBJ2-5; v_call: TRBV29-1; clone_size: NA; cdr3_aa: CSVEGAEETQYF; cdr3_nt: TGCAGCGTTGAGGGGGCTGAAGAGACCCAGTACTTC
d_call: NA; j_call: TRBJ1-4; v_call: TRBV4-1; clone_size: NA; cdr3_aa: CASSQRDLANEKLFF; cdr3_nt: TGCGCCAGCAGCCAACGTGACTTGGCGAATGAAAAACTGTTTTTT
d_call: TRBD1; j_call: TRBJ2-1; v_call: TRBV5-1; clone_size: NA; cdr3_aa: CASSLGRTGTHNEQFF; cdr3_nt: TGCGCCAGCAGCTTGGGAAGGACAGGGACTCACAATGAGCAGTTCTTC
d_call: NA; j_call: TRBJ1-5; v_call: TRBV5-1; clone_size: few; cdr3_aa: CASSLDAGENQPQHF; cdr3_nt: TGCGCCAGCAGCCTGGACGCGGGGGAGAATCAGCCCCAGCATTTT
d_call: TRBD1; j_call: TRBJ2-1; v_call: TRBV10-1; clone_size: NA; cdr3_aa: CASRPSTGSYNEQFF; cdr3_nt: TGCGCCAGCAGACCTTCGACAGGGTCCTACAATGAGCAGTTCTTC
d_call: NA; j_call: TRBJ1-4; v_call: TRBV5-6; clone_size: NA; cdr3_aa: CASSNTRRLFF; cdr3_nt: TGTGCCAGCAGCAACACAAGAAGACTGTTTTTT
d_call: NA; j_call: TRBJ2-3; v_call: TRBV18; clone_size: NA; cdr3_aa: CASSPLPRSAYTDTQYF; cdr3_nt: TGTGCCAGCTCACCCCTCCCGAGGTCAGCATACACAGATACGCAGTATTTT
d_call: NA; j_call: TRBJ1-1; v_call: TRBV12-5; clone_size: many; cdr3_aa: CASGRQDISLEAFF; cdr3_nt: TGTGCTAGTGGCCGACAGGATATTTCGCTTGAAGCTTTCTTT
d_call: NA; j_call: TRBJ2-1; v_call: TRBV24-1; clone_size: NA; cdr3_aa: CATSDPGKEQFF; cdr3_nt: TGTGCCACCAGTGATCCGGGTAAGGAGCAGTTCTTC
d_call: NA; j_call: TRBJ1-1; v_call: TRBV30; clone_size: NA; cdr3_aa: CAWTDTGGTEAFF; cdr3_nt: TGTGCCTGGACCGACACGGGGGGTACTGAAGCTTTCTTT
d_call: NA; j_call: TRBJ2-1; v_call: TRBV24-1; clone_size: NA; cdr3_aa: CATSDRTVNEQFF; cdr3_nt: TGTGCCACCAGTGACCGGACAGTTAATGAGCAGTTCTTC
d_call: NA; j_call: TRBJ1-2; v_call: TRBV5-1; clone_size: NA; cdr3_aa: CASSSSVSGNYGYTF; cdr3_nt: TGCGCCAGCAGCTCCTCGGTATCGGGGAACTATGGCTACACCTTC
d_call: NA; j_call: TRBJ2-1; v_call: TRBV14; clone_size: NA; cdr3_aa: CASSQGGPYNEQFF; cdr3_nt: TGTGCCAGCAGCCAAGGGGGGCCCTACAATGAGCAGTTCTTC
d_call: TRBD2; j_call: TRBJ2-3; v_call: TRBV10-2; clone_size: once; cdr3_aa: CASHPSGLAGTDTQYF; cdr3_nt: TGCGCCAGTCATCCCTCGGGACTAGCGGGGACAGATACGCAGTATTTT
d_call: NA; j_call: TRBJ1-2; v_call: TRBV2; clone_size: NA; cdr3_aa: CASSERTNYGYTF; cdr3_nt: TGTGCCAGCAGTGAGAGGACTAACTATGGCTACACCTTC
d_call: NA; j_call: TRBJ2-7; v_call: TRBV28; clone_size: NA; cdr3_aa: CASSLGLNEQYF; cdr3_nt: TGTGCCAGCAGTTTAGGCCTCAACGAGCAGTACTTC
d_call: NA; j_call: TRBJ1-1; v_call: TRBV6-1; clone_size: once; cdr3_aa: CASSEGKQGFPTEAFF; cdr3_nt: TGTGCCAGCAGTGAAGGGAAGCAGGGGTTCCCCACTGAAGCTTTCTTT
d_call: NA; j_call: TRBJ1-1; v_call: TRBV6-6; clone_size: NA; cdr3_aa: CASRAMNTEAFF; cdr3_nt: TGTGCCAGCAGGGCCATGAACACTGAAGCTTTCTTT